One and the same sample provided the 28 T cell receptor beta chains below, sequenced in a study of cytomegalovirus exposure and HLA in healthy donors. With 60 Vbeta and 13 Jbeta primers, the PCR was carried out. Clones were sequenced by immunoSEQ multiplex PCR, and TCRdb holds only the in-frame ones, with some missing. The data hold roughly 200,000 clones, with roughly 73% observed a single time. Sequencing input: PBMCs. The receptors were sampled from a woman in her twenties or thirties in good health and CMV-seropositive.

The CDR3 bases are TGTGCCAGCAGTGAGAGCAGGGGCACTGAAGCTTTCTTT. It specifies CASSESRGTEAFF. The V and J genes are TRBV2 and TRBJ1-1; the D gene is possibly TRBD1 (6 bases). From germline, CDR1 is SNHLY and CDR2 FYNNEI. Trimming took 3 bases from V and 4 from J, leaving 9 bases between them. CDR3 length equals 13 residues.

This clone has a handful of counts. This chain links TRBV2 with TRBJ2-1; 8 bases fit TRBD2. Germline CDR1 is SNHLY and CDR2 is FYNNEI. V shed 7 bases, J shed 6 bases, and the junction held 8 bases outside the gene matches. The CDR3 consists of 14 residues. The CDR3 loop is CASTRLASLNEQFF. DNA for the CDR3: TGTGCCAGCACCCGACTAGCGAGCCTCAATGAGCAGTTCTTC.

The chain carries TRBV30 and TRBJ1-1; D is unclear. V was clipped by 0 bases and J by 0 bases, with 5 bases between them. Germline CDR1 reads GTSNPN; CDR2 reads SVGIG (reference sequence). The CDR3 is made up of 13 amino acids. CDR3 amino acids: CAWSVLVNTEAFF. In DNA form, the CDR3 reads TGTGCCTGGAGTGTACTGGTGAACACTGAAGCTTTCTTT.

This clone was observed a single time. The chain carries TRBV6-1 and TRBJ2-7; 8 bases agree with TRBD1. CDR1 and CDR2 from the germline V gene are MNHNS and SASEGT. The CDR3 contains 15 residues. The V gene end was trimmed by 7 bases and the J gene end by 5 bases; junction bases not matched to a gene: 13. CDR3 residues: CASIPPGGDKNEQYF. CDR3 in DNA: TGTGCCAGCATTCCACCAGGGGGCGATAAGAACGAGCAGTACTTC.

The V call is TRBV4-2, the J call TRBJ2-1; 9 bases map to TRBD2. Losses at the gene ends were 5 bases for V and 5 bases for J; bases not matched to a gene: 7. The CDR3 contains 15 residues. Germline assignment: CDR1 LGHNA and CDR2 YNFKEQ. The CDR3 region is CASSASGGLHNEQFF. The DNA of the CDR3 is TGTGCCAGCAGCGCCAGCGGGGGGCTTCACAATGAGCAGTTCTTC.

This clone appeared a few times. The same CDR3 can be traced to other DNA sequences in this sample. V and J are TRBV29-1 and TRBJ2-2; TRBD1 matches 8 bases. J lost 4 bases, V lost 4 bases, and 2 bases had no gene match. The CDR3 loop spans 13 amino acids. Germline V gene sequence: CDR1 SQVTM, CDR2 ANQGSEA. CDR3 DNA: TGCAGCGTTGTCAGGGGGCGCACCGGGGAGCTGTTTTTT. It specifies CSVVRGRTGELFF.

The chain couples TRBV7-2 to TRBJ1-1; perhaps TRBD1 as D (6 bases). Germline CDR1 and CDR2: SGHTA and FQGNSA. The CDR3 has 13 amino acids. V lost 5 bases to trimming and J lost 4 bases, with 11 bases between them. The CDR3: CASSQRGGTEAFF. For the CDR3, the DNA is TGTGCCAGCAGCCAGAGGGGGGGCACTGAAGCTTTCTTT.

The CDR3 region has the DNA TGTGCCACCAGCAACAAGGACATCGTCTATGGCTACACCTTC. Its protein is CATSNKDIVYGYTF. The chain combines TRBV15 with TRBJ1-2; D possibly corresponds to TRBD1 (5 bases). The V and J ends lost 4 bases and 4 bases respectively, with 13 bases between them. This CDR3 has 14 residues. Germline V gives CDR1 LNHNV, CDR2 YYDKDF (reference sequence).

V gene TRBV7-9 combines with J gene TRBJ1-5; 7 nucleotides agree with TRBD1. CDR1 is SEHNR and CDR2 is FQNEAQ in the germline V gene (reference sequence). V lost 5 bases, J lost 7 bases, and 5 bases stayed unmatched. The CDR3 runs to 13 residues. CDR3 protein: CASSQWDSQPQHF. In DNA, the CDR3 is TGTGCCAGCAGCCAATGGGACAGCCAGCCCCAGCATTTT.

The chain employs TRBV21-1 and TRBJ1-2; the table's D call, TRBD1, has no DNA check behind it. TRBV21-1 is reported as a pseudogene. The CDR3 runs 16 residues. The CDR3 reads CASSKASGVGNYGYTF. The CDR3 nucleotides read TGTGCCAGCAGCAAAGCGTCAGGGGTGGGCAACTATGGCTACACCTTC.

The chain couples TRBV18 to TRBJ2-2; 8 bases line up with TRBD2. This CDR3 contains 17 residues. Germline V gives CDR1 KGHSH, CDR2 LQKENI. With 1 base clipped from V and 3 bases from J, the junction kept 7 bases outside the gene matches. The chain's CDR3 is CASSPQTGGPHTGELFF. The CDR3, as DNA: TGTGCCAGCTCACCACAAACGGGAGGGCCACACACCGGGGAGCTGTTTTTT.

The chain recombines TRBV4-2 with TRBJ2-7, with no clear D. Per the germline V gene, CDR1 is LGHNA and CDR2 is YNFKEQ. CDR3 size: 14 residues. Trimming shortened V by 0 bases and J by 3 bases, and 9 bases separated the two germline ends. The CDR3 reads CASSQDGTGYEQYF. The CDR3 DNA reads as TGTGCCAGCAGCCAAGATGGAACGGGCTACGAGCAGTACTTC.

The chain has TRBV6-4 and TRBJ2-1, with TRBD2 matching 8 bases. CDR3 length: 15 amino acids. Germline V gene sequence: CDR1 MRHNA, CDR2 SNTAGT. The V gene end was trimmed by 5 bases and the J gene end by 4 bases; junction bases not matched to a gene: 7. CDR3 region: CASSKGLESYNEQFF. The CDR3 DNA reads as TGTGCCAGCAGTAAGGGACTAGAGTCTTACAATGAGCAGTTCTTC.

This clone was counted only a few times. The chain carries TRBV6-5 and TRBJ1-3; D remains ambiguous. Trimming took off 2 bases at V and 9 bases at J, with 17 bases between the two ends. CDR3 length: 15 amino acids. In germline, CDR1 is MNHEY, CDR2 SVGAGI. This CDR3 is CASSYTDNTAGTIYF. CDR3 DNA sequence: TGTGCCAGCAGTTACACTGACAATACGGCCGGCACCATATATTTT.

The chain links TRBV28 to TRBJ2-1; the match to TRBD1 covers 7 bases. CDR1 MDHEN and CDR2 SYDVKM come from the germline V gene. The CDR3 spans 15 residues. V was clipped by 2 bases and J by 12 bases; unmatched bases: 13. The CDR3 loop is CASSLVQGKAMAQFF. The CDR3, as DNA: TGTGCCAGCAGTTTAGTACAGGGGAAGGCTATGGCGCAGTTCTTC. Combining the CDR3 with reference TRBV28 and TRBJ2-1 gives the whole variable domain DVKVTQSSRYLVKRTGEKVFLECVQDMDHENMFWYRQDPGLGLRLIYFSYDVKMKEKGDIPEGYSVSREKKERFSLILESASTNQTSMYLCASSLVQGKAMAQFFGPGTRLTVL.

The chain recombines TRBV4-3 with TRBJ1-1; weak D call: TRBD1 (6 bases). The germline gives CDR1 LGHNA, CDR2 YSLEER. This CDR3 spans 14 amino acids. V was clipped by 2 bases and J by 1 base, with 8 bases between them. CDR3: CASSQSRGNTEAFF. DNA for the CDR3: TGCGCCAGCAGCCAATCCAGGGGGAACACTGAAGCTTTCTTT.

This clone was recorded only once. The J gene is TRBJ2-1, the V gene TRBV18; TRBD1 matches 9 bases. V shed 5 bases, J shed 5 bases, and the junction held 10 bases outside the gene matches. This CDR3 spans 16 amino acids. Germline loops: CDR1 KGHSH, CDR2 LQKENI. CDR3 DNA: TGTGCCAGCTCATCAAAGGCTACAGGGGGCCACAATGAGCAGTTCTTC. Protein product: CASSSKATGGHNEQFF.

V usage is TRBV28 and J usage is TRBJ2-3; D call uncertain. CDR1 and CDR2 from the germline V gene are MDHEN and SYDVKM. V was pared by 4 bases and J by 2 bases, with 13 bases between. The CDR3 sequence is 15 residues long. CDR3 nucleotides: TGTGCCAGCAGTTCCCCTCTAGTCTTCACAGATACGCAGTATTTT. Translation: CASSSPLVFTDTQYF.

This clone has a handful of counts. The V gene is TRBV7-2, the J gene TRBJ2-7; possible D gene TRBD1, 5 bases. V lost 1 base and J lost 7, with 14 bases in between. There are 14 residues in the CDR3. Per the germline V gene, CDR1 is SGHTA and CDR2 is FQGNSA. The CDR3 DNA reads TGTGCCAGCAGCTTAGAGGTAGGGGCAGGGGAGCAGTACTTC. This sequence encodes CASSLEVGAGEQYF.

The chain combines TRBV5-1 with TRBJ2-7; D unresolved. Germline V gene sequence: CDR1 SGHRS, CDR2 YFSETQ. The length of the CDR3 is 16 residues. Trimming removed 0 bases at V and 0 bases at J, with 13 bases between. CDR3 DNA: TGCGCCAGCAGCTTGGGTCCGGTGATCCTCTCCTACGAGCAGTACTTC. It is translated as CASSLGPVILSYEQYF.

The CDR3 region has the DNA TGTGCCAGCAGCCAAGGGGCCCCGGCCGTCGATGAGCAGTTCTTC. Its protein product is CASSQGAPAVDEQFF. The chain is built from TRBV4-2 and TRBJ2-1; D gene ambiguous. V dropped 1 base and J dropped 8 bases, with 15 bases sitting between them. Per germline, CDR1 LGHNA and CDR2 YNFKEQ. This CDR3 region has 15 residues.

The chain has TRBV7-9 and TRBJ2-5; possible D gene TRBD1, 5 bases. The germline CDR1 and CDR2 sequences are SEHNR and FQNEAQ (reference sequence). V was shortened by 0 bases and J by 1 base, with 9 bases between the two germline ends. This CDR3 has 15 amino acids. The CDR3 is CASSLASQAQETQYF. The CDR3 nucleotides read TGTGCCAGCAGCTTAGCGTCACAGGCCCAAGAGACCCAGTACTTC.

This sequence joins TRBV30 and TRBJ1-4, with 7 bases aligning to TRBD1. V dropped 3 bases and J dropped 7; count of bases not matched to a gene: 8. Germline V lookup: CDR1 GTSNPN, CDR2 SVGIG (reference sequence). The CDR3 loop spans 14 amino acids. Here the CDR3 DNA reads TGTGCCTGGAGCCCGACAGGGTTGGGTGAAAAACTGTTTTTT. Residues: CAWSPTGLGEKLFF.

V is TRBV28 and J is TRBJ2-3, with D perhaps matching TRBD1 (5 bases). The germline V gene has CDR1 MDHEN and CDR2 SYDVKM. V lost 7 bases, J lost 0 bases, and 17 bases lay in between. The CDR3 is made up of 16 amino acids. The CDR3 reads CASMGAGQSSTDTQYF. The CDR3 coding sequence is TGTGCCAGCATGGGCGCAGGGCAGTCTAGCACAGATACGCAGTATTTT.

V and J are TRBV30 and TRBJ2-6; D remains ambiguous. The CDR3 runs to 14 residues. Germline V CDR1 and CDR2: GTSNPN, SVGIG (reference sequence). V was cut by 2 bases and J by 0 bases, with 5 bases left in between. DNA of the CDR3: TGTGCCTGGAGTACGAGCTCTGGGGCCAACGTCCTGACTTTC. This codes for CAWSTSSGANVLTF.

The chain carries TRBV9 and TRBJ1-5; TRBD1 matches at 7 bases. Germline V gene lookup returns CDR1 SGDLS and CDR2 YYNGEE. The CDR3 extends over 18 amino acids. Trimming cost V 0 bases and J 0 bases; bases outside gene matches: 9. The CDR3 DNA follows: TGTGCCAGCAGCGTAGGGGTTAGGGGGCTCTATAGCAATCAGCCCCAGCATTTT. It specifies CASSVGVRGLYSNQPQHF.

The chain joins TRBV10-1 to TRBJ2-7; TRBD2 matches 7 bases. The CDR3 has 15 amino acids. Germline lookup yields CDR1 WNHNN and CDR2 SYGVQD (reference sequence). Trimming cost V 1 base and J 3 bases; bases outside gene matches: 6. The CDR3, as DNA: TGCGCCAGCAGTGAGTGGGGGGGGAGGGTCTACGAGCAGTACTTC. Translating gives CASSEWGGRVYEQYF.

The V and J genes are TRBV5-4 and TRBJ1-1, with D maybe TRBD1 (5 bases). Germline V lookup: CDR1 SGHNT, CDR2 YYREEE (reference sequence). Deletions cut 4 bases from V and 0 bases from J, with 19 bases between. The CDR3 has 17 amino acids. In DNA, the CDR3 is TGTGCCAGCAGCCCCGGAGGGGTTGGGTTCATGAACACTGAAGCTTTCTTT. It translates to CASSPGGVGFMNTEAFF.